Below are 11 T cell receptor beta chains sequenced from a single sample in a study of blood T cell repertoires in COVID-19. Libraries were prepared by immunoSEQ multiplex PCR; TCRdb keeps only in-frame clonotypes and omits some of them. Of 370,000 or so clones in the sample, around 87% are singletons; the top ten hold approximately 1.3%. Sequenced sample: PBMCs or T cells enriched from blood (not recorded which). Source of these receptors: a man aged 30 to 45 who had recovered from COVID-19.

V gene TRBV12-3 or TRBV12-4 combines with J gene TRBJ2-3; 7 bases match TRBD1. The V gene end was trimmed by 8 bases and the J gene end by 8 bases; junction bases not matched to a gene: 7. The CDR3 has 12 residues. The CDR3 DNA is TGTGCCAGCGCCCGGGGACAGCGTACGCAGTATTTT. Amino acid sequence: CASARGQRTQYF.

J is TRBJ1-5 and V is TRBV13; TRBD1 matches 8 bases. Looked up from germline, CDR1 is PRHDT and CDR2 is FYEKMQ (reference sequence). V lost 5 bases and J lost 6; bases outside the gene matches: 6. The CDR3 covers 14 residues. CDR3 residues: CASSLGQGSQPQHF. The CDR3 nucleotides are TGTGCCAGCAGCCTCGGACAGGGAAGTCAGCCCCAGCATTTT.

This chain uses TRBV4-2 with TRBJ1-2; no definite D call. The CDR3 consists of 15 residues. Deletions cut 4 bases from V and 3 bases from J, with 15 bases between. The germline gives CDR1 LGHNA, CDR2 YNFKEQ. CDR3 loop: CASSPARGWDYGYTF. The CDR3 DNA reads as TGTGCCAGCAGCCCCGCGAGAGGGTGGGACTATGGCTACACCTTC.

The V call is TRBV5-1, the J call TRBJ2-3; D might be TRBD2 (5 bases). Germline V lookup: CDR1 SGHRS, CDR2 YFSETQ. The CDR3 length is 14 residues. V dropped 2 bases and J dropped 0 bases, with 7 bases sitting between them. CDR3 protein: CASSFGVSTDTQYF. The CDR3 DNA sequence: TGCGCCAGCAGCTTCGGGGTCAGCACAGATACGCAGTATTTT.

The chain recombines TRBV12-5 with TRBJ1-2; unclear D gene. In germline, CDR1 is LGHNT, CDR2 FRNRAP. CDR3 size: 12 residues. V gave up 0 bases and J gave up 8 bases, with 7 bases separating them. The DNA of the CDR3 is TGTGCTAGTGGTTTGGTAGAGCGCGGCTACACCTTC. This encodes CASGLVERGYTF.

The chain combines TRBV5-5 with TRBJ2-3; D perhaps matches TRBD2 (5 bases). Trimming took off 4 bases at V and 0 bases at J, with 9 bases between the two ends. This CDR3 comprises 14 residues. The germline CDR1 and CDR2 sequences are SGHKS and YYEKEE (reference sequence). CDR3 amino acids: CASSPRTSTDTQYF. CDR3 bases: TGTGCCAGCAGCCCCAGGACTAGCACAGATACGCAGTATTTT.

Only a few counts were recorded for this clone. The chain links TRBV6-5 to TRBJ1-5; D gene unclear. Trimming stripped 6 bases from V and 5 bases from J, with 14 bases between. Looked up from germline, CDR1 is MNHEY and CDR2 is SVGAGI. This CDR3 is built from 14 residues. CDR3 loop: CASSVRAGDQPQHF. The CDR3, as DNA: TGTGCCAGCAGCGTTAGGGCCGGGGATCAGCCCCAGCATTTT.

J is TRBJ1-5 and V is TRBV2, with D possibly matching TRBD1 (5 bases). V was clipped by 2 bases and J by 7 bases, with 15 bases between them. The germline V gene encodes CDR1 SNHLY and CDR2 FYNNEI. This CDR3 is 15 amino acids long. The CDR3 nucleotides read TGTGCCAGCAGTGAACCCCTACAGGTTGACCAGCCCCAGCATTTT. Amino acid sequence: CASSEPLQVDQPQHF.

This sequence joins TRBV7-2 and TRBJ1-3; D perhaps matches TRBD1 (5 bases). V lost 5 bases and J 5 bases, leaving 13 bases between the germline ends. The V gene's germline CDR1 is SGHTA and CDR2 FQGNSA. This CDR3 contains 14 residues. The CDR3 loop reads CASSPGGERNTIYF. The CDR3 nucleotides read TGTGCCAGCAGCCCGGGAGGGGAAAGAAACACCATATATTTT.

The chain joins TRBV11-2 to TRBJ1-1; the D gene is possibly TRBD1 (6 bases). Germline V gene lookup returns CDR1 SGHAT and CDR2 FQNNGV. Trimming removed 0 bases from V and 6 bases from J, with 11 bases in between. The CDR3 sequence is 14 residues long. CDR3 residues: CASSLEGGHAEAFF. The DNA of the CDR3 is TGTGCCAGCAGCTTAGAGGGGGGGCACGCTGAAGCTTTCTTT.

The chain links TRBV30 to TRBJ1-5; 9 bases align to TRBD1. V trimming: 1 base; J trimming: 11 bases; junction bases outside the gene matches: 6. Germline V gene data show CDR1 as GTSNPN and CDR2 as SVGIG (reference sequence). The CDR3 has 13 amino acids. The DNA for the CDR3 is TGTGCCTGGAGTGGACAGGGGGGCGAGACCCAGCATTTT. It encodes CAWSGQGGETQHF.